A selection of T cell receptor beta chains follows, all from one sample in a study of post-analysis software for immune sequencing data. Using its own MiXCR run on the PCR reads, TCRdb lists one record per CDR3 protein. The sample contains over 700,000 distinct CDR3 sequences, approximately 30% of which appear only once. The specimen sequenced was blood. Receptor source: a girl aged 10 to 17 with multiple sclerosis. The CDR3 runs from the conserved cysteine through the conserved F or W. Each record gives: CDR3 length, V gene, D gene, J gene, clone size, CDR3 protein, CDR3 DNA. A D gene is named only where the DNA matches it firmly. A clone size is listed for some rows: how often the clone was seen (once, few, many), or a class if it is expanded.

19	TRBV6-5	TRBD2	TRBJ2-3	-	CASSYGVGHSGGPTDTQYF	TGTGCCAGCAGTTACGGAGTAGGGCATAGCGGGGGGCCCACAGATACGCAGTATTTT
13	TRBV2	-	TRBJ2-3	-	CASTTGFTDTQYF	TGTGCCAGCACCACAGGGTTCACAGATACGCAGTATTTT
13	TRBV12-3/TRBV12-4	-	TRBJ2-3	-	CASEGGFADTQYF	TGTGCCAGCGAGGGGGGGTTCGCAGATACGCAGTATTTT
16	TRBV20-1	-	TRBJ2-1	-	CSARDVERISYNEQFF	TGCAGTGCTAGAGATGTAGAGCGAATCTCCTACAATGAGCAGTTCTTC
14	TRBV7-2	-	TRBJ2-5	-	CASSPGSLVETQYF	TGTGCCAGCAGCCCAGGGTCTCTGGTGGAGACCCAGTACTTC
16	TRBV5-1	TRBD1	TRBJ2-1	-	CASSAGGTGAHNEQFF	TGCGCCAGCAGCGCCGGGGGGACAGGGGCGCACAATGAGCAGTTCTTC
14	TRBV28	-	TRBJ2-1	-	CASSFLLRGNEQFF	TGTGCCAGCAGTTTCCTCCTACGGGGCAATGAGCAGTTCTTC
15	TRBV19	TRBD1	TRBJ2-6	-	CASSTGGAGANVLTF	TGTGCCAGTAGTACAGGGGGAGCTGGGGCCAACGTCCTGACTTTC
14	TRBV7-2	TRBD1	TRBJ2-7	few	CASSWTGDGYEQYF	TGTGCCAGCAGCTGGACAGGGGATGGGTACGAGCAGTACTTC
16	TRBV2	-	TRBJ2-3	few	CASSSRGGLSTDTQYF	TGTGCCAGCAGTTCTAGGGGGGGACTAAGCACAGATACGCAGTATTTT
14	TRBV7-6	-	TRBJ1-4	-	CASSGRGVEQKLFF	TGTGCCAGCAGCGGCCGGGGGGTTGAACAAAAACTGTTTTTT
17	TRBV4-1	-	TRBJ1-2	-	CASSQDRIGTSNYGYTF	TGCGCCAGCAGCCAAGATCGGATAGGGACTTCTAACTATGGCTACACCTTC
15	TRBV20-1	-	TRBJ2-7	few	CSASSPGTSNYEQYF	TGCAGTGCTAGCAGTCCCGGGACTTCCAACTACGAGCAGTACTTC
17	TRBV7-2	-	TRBJ1-2	-	CASSFYEWRDRLDGYTF	TGTGCTAGCAGCTTTTATGAATGGAGGGATCGTTTGGATGGCTACACCTTC
14	TRBV10-3	TRBD2	TRBJ2-7	-	CAISGIAGAGEQYF	TGTGCCATCAGTGGCATAGCGGGAGCTGGCGAGCAGTACTTC
13	TRBV6-2/TRBV6-3	-	TRBJ2-1	-	CASSYRGHDEQFF	TGTGCCAGCAGTTACAGGGGTCACGATGAGCAGTTCTTC
16	TRBV27	TRBD1	TRBJ1-4	-	CASSSPGQGSTEKLFF	TGTGCCAGCAGTTCGCCGGGACAGGGGTCTACCGAAAAACTGTTTTTT
14	TRBV10-3	-	TRBJ1-5	-	CAISADYSNQPQHF	TGTGCCATCAGTGCCGATTATAGCAATCAGCCCCAGCATTTT
14	TRBV15	TRBD1	TRBJ2-7	few	CATSSNRGPYEQYF	TGTGCCACCAGCAGCAACAGGGGTCCCTACGAGCAGTACTTC
15	TRBV6-6	-	TRBJ1-1	-	CASSYSGPRNTEAFF	TGTGCCAGCAGTTACTCGGGACCGCGAAACACTGAAGCTTTCTTT
14	TRBV20-1	-	TRBJ1-2	-	CSAPAGGVNYGYTF	TGCAGTGCTCCCGCGGGGGGCGTGAACTATGGCTACACCTTC
15	TRBV2	-	TRBJ1-4	few	CASSPSDTARGKLFF	TGTGCCAGCAGTCCCTCGGACACCGCTCGAGGAAAACTGTTTTTT
13	TRBV20-1	-	TRBJ1-5	few	CSARPRGEQPQHF	TGCAGTGCTAGACCCCGGGGGGAACAGCCCCAGCATTTT
12	TRBV10-3	-	TRBJ1-1	-	CAISGGATEAFF	TGTGCCATCAGTGGGGGGGCGACTGAAGCTTTCTTT
15	TRBV7-2	-	TRBJ2-7	-	CASSSPVGGTCEQYF	TGTGCCAGCAGCTCTCCAGTGGGCGGAACCTGCGAGCAGTACTTC
14	TRBV29-1	-	TRBJ1-2	-	CSVEKTSYNYGYTF	TGCAGCGTCGAGAAGACCTCCTATAACTATGGCTACACCTTC
14	TRBV20-1	-	TRBJ1-5	-	CSASFLSGNQPQHF	TGCAGTGCTAGCTTCCTTTCTGGCAATCAGCCCCAGCATTTT
19	TRBV7-2	TRBD1	TRBJ1-4	-	CASSLGIYGTGGAGEKLFF	TGTGCCAGCAGCTTAGGAATATATGGGACAGGGGGCGCCGGTGAAAAACTGTTTTTT
11	TRBV7-2	-	TRBJ2-5	many	CASRSQETQYF	TGTGCCAGCAGGTCACAAGAGACCCAGTACTTC